This entry describes one T cell receptor beta chain. Its specificity is not known. The data were taken from a study of beta chain features in type 1 diabetes. The isolated RNA, all of it, was reverse transcribed, so expressed TCRB transcripts were what got sequenced. Measured with immunoSEQ multiplex PCR; TCRdb has only the in-frame clones, and not every one. The table records 500,000 to 650,000 clones, over 10% of them present only once. In germline, CDR1 is SGHAT, CDR2 FQNNGV. V lost 10 bases, J lost 6 bases, and 12 bases lay in between. The CDR3 length is 12 residues. Overall study findings and caveats: In all four CD4+ subsets, TCRB CDR3 length was significantly, moderately reduced in type 1 diabetes.

This chain links TRBV11-2 with TRBJ2-2, with D maybe TRBD2 (6 bases). The sequenced sample consisted of naive CD4+ T cells from blood. The TCR was taken from a man aged 30 to 45 with type 1 diabetes. Written as DNA, the CDR3 is TGTGCCACCCAGTCGGGGGCCGGGGAGCTGTTTTTT. This sequence encodes CATQSGAGELFF.